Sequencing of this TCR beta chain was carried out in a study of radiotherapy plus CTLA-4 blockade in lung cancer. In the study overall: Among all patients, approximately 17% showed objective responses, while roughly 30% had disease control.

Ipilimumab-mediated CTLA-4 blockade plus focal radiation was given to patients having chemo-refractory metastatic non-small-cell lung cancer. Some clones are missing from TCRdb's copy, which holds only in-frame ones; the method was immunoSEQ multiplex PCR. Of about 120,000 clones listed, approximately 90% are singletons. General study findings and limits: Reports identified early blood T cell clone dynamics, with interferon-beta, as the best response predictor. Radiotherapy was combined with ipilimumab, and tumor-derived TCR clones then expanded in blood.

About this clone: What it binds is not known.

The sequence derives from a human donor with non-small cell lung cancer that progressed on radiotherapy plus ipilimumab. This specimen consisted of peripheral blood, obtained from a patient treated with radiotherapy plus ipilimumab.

The CDR3 loop is CSVGSGLQPQHF. The CDR3 nucleotides are TGCAGCGTTGGCTCGGGGTTGCAGCCCCAGCATTTT. This sequence joins TRBV29-1 and TRBJ1-5; D gene ambiguous. Germline V gene sequence: CDR1 SQVTM, CDR2 ANQGSEA. V lost 4 bases to trimming and J lost 7 bases, with 11 bases between them. CDR3 length equals 12 residues.